This T cell receptor (beta chain) was found in a study of cytomegalovirus exposure and HLA in healthy donors. Study-wide findings and caveats: TRBV6-2, TRBV6-3 and some other V segments were excluded as indistinguishable. CMV antigen specificity of three CMV-associated chains was confirmed in vitro.

As concerns this clone: Its specificity is not known.

Each of the donors was a healthy bone marrow donor. Donors sampled were nominally healthy, though unrecorded immune exposures were likely. The junction had 8 bases not matched to a gene; V was cut back by 0 bases and J by 9 bases. Germline V gives CDR1 SGDLS, CDR2 YYNGEE. The CDR3 totals 15 residues. The PCR was carried out with 60 Vbeta primers and 13 Jbeta primers. Sequenced by immunoSEQ multiplex PCR; TCRdb stores in-frame clones only, minus some. The sample gives 110,000 to 150,000 clones, around 70% of which show up once; 1.5% to 2% is in the top ten. The sequenced sample consisted of PBMCs. This sequence joins TRBV9 and TRBJ2-1; TRBD2 matches at 8 bases. The TCR was taken from a woman in her 30s in good health and CMV-seronegative. In DNA form, the CDR3 reads TGTGCCAGCAGCGTAGGCGTTAGCGGGGAGGGTGAGCAGTTCTTC. Its protein product is CASSVGVSGEGEQFF.